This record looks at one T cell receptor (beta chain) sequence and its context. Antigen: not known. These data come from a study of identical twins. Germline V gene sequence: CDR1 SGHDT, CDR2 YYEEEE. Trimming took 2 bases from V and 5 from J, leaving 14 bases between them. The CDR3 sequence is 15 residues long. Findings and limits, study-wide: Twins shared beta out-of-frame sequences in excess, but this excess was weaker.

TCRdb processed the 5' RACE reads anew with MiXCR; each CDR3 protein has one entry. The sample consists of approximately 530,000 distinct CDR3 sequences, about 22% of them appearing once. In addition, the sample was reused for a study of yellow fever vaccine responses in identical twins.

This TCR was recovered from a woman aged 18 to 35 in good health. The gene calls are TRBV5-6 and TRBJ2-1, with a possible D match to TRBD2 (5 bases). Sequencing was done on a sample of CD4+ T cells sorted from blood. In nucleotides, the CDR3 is TGTGCCAGCAGCTTCCGTAGCGCTGGGCACAATGAGCAGTTCTTC. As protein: CASSFRSAGHNEQFF.